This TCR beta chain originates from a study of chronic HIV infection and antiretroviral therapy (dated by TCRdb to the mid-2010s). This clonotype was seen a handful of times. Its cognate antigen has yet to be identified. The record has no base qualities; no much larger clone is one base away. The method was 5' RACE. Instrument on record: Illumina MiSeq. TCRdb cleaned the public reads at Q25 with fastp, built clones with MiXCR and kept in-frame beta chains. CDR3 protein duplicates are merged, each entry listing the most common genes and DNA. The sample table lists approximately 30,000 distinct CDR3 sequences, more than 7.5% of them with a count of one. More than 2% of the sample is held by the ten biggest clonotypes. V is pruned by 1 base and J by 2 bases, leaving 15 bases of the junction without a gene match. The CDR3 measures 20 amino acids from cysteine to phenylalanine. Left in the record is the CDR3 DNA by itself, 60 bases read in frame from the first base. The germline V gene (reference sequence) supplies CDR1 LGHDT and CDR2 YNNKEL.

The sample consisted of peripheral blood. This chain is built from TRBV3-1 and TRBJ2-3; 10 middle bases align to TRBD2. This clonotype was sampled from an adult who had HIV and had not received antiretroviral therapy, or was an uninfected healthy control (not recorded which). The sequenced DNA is TGTGCCAGCAGCCAAGCTCGGGCCAGCGGGAGGGCTGAATACACAGATACGCAGTATTTT. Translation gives CASSQARASGRAEYTDTQYF.